This T cell receptor beta chain was obtained from a study of control samples from healthy donors and cancer patients (dated by TCRdb to about 2020). CDR1 and CDR2 were assigned from the germline V gene as WSHSY and SAAADI. The V and J ends are trimmed by 7 bases and 2 bases, leaving 12 bases between them. From the cysteine up to the phenylalanine, the CDR3 has a length of 14 residues. The CDR3 DNA has 42 bases and is translated from base 1. Libraries were built with the immunoSEQ multiplex PCR assay. In its TCRdb copy, this immuneACCESS table keeps in-frame sequences only and misses some clones. Where compared with another copy, unresolved V genes explain less than half of these, and the others have no known cause. Here the sample has about 100,000 clones; about 82% occur a single time. The ten largest clones add up to around a fifth of the sample. Comments on this clone: The clone's antigen remains unknown. No base-level quality is on record; no much larger clone is a single base apart.

The sequence was obtained from a man aged 25 to 40 in good health. The chain was built from TRBV10-2 and TRBJ2-1, with TRBD1 as a weak D call on 5 bases. The sample taken for sequencing was blood. The CDR3 loop reads CASKGRVAYNEQFF. The nucleotide sequence is TGCGCCAGCAAGGGCAGGGTAGCCTACAATGAGCAGTTCTTC.